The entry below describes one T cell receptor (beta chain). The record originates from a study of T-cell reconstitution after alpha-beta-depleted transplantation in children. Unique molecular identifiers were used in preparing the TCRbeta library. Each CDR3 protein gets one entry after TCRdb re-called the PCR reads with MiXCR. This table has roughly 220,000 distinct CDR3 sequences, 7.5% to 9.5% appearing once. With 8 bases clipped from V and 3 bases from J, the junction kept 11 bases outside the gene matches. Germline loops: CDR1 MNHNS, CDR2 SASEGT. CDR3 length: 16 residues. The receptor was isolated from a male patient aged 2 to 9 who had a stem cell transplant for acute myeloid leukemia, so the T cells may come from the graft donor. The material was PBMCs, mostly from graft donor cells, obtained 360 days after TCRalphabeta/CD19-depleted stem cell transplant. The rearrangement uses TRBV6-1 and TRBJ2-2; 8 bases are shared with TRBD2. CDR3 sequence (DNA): TGTGCCAGCGGACCCCGACTAGCGCCCGACACCGGGGAGCTGTTTTTT. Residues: CASGPRLAPDTGELFF.